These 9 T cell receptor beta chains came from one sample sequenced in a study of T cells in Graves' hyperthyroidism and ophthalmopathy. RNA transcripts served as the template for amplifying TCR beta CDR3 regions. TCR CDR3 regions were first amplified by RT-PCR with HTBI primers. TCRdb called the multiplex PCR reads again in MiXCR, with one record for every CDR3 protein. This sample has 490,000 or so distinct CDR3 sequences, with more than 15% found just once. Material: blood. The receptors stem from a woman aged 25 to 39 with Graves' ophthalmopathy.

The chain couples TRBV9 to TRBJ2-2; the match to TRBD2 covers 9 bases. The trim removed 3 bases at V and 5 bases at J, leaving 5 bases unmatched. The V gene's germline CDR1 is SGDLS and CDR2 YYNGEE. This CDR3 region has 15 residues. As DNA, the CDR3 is TGTGCCAGCAGCGCTAGCGGGACTTTTACCGGGGAGCTGTTTTTT. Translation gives CASSASGTFTGELFF.

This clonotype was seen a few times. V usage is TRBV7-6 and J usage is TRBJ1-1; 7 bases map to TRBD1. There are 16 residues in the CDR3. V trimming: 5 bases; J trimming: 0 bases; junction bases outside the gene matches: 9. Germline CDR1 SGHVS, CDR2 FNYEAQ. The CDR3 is CASSLGYRGMNTEAFF. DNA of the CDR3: TGTGCCAGCAGCCTAGGGTACAGGGGCATGAACACTGAAGCTTTCTTT. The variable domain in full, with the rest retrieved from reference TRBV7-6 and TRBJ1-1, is GAGVSQSPRYKVTKRGQDVALRCDPISGHVSLYWYRQALGQGPEFLTYFNYEAQQDKSGLPNDRFSAERPEGSISTLTIQRTEQRDSAMYRCASSLGYRGMNTEAFFGQGTRLTVV.

CDR3 bases: TGCAGTGATTGGCTCGGGGGCTGGCAAGAGACCCAGTACTTC. This sequence encodes CSDWLGGWQETQYF. This rearrangement joins TRBV20-1 to TRBJ2-5; D possibly uses TRBD1 or TRBD2 (6 bases each). V lost 7 bases, J lost 2 bases, and 17 bases lay in between. The CDR3 length is 14 residues. Germline CDR1 and CDR2: DFQATT and SNEGSKA (reference sequence).

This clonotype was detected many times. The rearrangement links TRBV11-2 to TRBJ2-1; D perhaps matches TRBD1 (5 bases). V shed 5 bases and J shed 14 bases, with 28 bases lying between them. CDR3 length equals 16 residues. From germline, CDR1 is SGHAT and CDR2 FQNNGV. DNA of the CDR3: TGTGCCAGCAGCCCCGACACAGGTGCTATATCGCTATGGGAGTTCTTC. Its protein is CASSPDTGAISLWEFF. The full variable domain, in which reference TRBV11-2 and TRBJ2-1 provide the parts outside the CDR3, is EAGVAQSPRYKIIEKRQSVAFWCNPISGHATLYWYQQILGQGPKLLIQFQNNGVVDDSQLPKDRFSAERLKGVDSTLKIQPAKLEDSAVYLCASSPDTGAISLWEFFGPGTRLTVL.

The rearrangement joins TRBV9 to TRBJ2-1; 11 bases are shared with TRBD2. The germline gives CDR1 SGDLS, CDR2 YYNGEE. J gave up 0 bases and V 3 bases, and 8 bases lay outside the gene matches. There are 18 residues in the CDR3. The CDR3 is CASSALAGGLSSYNEQFF. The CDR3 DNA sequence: TGTGCCAGCAGCGCCCTAGCGGGAGGCCTTAGCTCCTACAATGAGCAGTTCTTC.

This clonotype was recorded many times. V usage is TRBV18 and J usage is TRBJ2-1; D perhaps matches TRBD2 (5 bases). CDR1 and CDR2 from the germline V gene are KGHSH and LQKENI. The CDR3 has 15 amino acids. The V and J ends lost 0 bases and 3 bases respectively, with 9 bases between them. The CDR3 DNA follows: TGTGCCAGCTCACCACCGGACGGAGGCTACAATGAGCAGTTCTTC. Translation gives CASSPPDGGYNEQFF. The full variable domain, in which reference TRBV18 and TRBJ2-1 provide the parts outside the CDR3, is NAGVMQNPRHLVRRRGQEARLRCSPMKGHSHVYWYRQLPEEGLKFMVYLQKENIIDESGMPKERFSAEFPKEGPSILRIQQVVRGDSAAYFCASSPPDGGYNEQFFGPGTRLTVL.

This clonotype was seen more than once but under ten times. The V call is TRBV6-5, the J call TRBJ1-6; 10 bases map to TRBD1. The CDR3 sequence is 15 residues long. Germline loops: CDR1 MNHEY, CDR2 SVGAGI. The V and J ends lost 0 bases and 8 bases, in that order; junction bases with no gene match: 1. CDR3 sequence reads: CASSYSGTGDSPLHF. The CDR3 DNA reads TGTGCCAGCAGTTACTCAGGGACAGGGGATTCACCCCTCCACTTT.

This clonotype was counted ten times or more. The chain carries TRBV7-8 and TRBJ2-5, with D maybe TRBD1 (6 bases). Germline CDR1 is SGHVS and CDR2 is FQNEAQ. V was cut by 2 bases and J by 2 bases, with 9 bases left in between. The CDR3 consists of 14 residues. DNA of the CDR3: TGTGCCAGCAGCTTACCGGGACAACAAGAGACCCAGTACTTC. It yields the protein CASSLPGQQETQYF.

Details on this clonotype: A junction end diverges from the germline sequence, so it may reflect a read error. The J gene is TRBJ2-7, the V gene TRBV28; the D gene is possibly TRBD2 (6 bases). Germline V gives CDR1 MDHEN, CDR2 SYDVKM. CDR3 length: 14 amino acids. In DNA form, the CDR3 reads TGTGTCAGCAGTTTATCGGGGGATCGAGACGAGCAGTACTTC. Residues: CVSSLSGDRDEQYF.